The entry that follows covers one TCR beta chain sequence. The antigen remains undetermined. Incorporated into the TCR beta cDNA libraries were unique molecular identifiers, which served to reduce PCR and sequencing biases. TCRdb called the PCR reads again in MiXCR, with one record for every CDR3 protein. The sample shows 750,000 to 950,000 distinct CDR3 sequences, roughly 58% of them seen only once. The sample is drawn from a study of post-analysis software for immune sequencing data. Study findings and constraints: The five TRBV segments detected at higher frequency in patients than in controls included TRBV5-6, TRBV5-1 and TRBV20-1.

V lost 5 bases, J lost 1 base, and 11 bases lay in between. The CDR3 has 14 residues. Germline-derived CDR1 and CDR2 are MGHDK and SYGVNS. This chain joins TRBV25-1 and TRBJ2-5; either TRBD1 or TRBD2 may supply D (5 bases each). The sequenced sample consisted of blood. The receptor's source is a girl aged 10 to 17 with multiple sclerosis. The CDR3 nucleotides read TGTGCCAGCAGTCAATTCGGGGCCCAAGAGACCCAGTACTTC. Its protein is CASSQFGAQETQYF.